The sequence of this T cell receptor (beta chain) was determined in a study of patients and donors after allogeneic stem cell transplantation. This clonotype was seen a handful of times. Per germline, CDR1 SGDLS and CDR2 YYNGEE. The CDR3 consists of 15 residues. Trimming cost V 0 bases and J 4 bases, with 13 bases left between them. One entry per CDR3 protein results from TCRdb running MiXCR on the RT-PCR reads. Of roughly 960,000 distinct CDR3 sequences listed, 15% to 20% were seen once; the top ten hold 5% to 6.5%. This receptor was taken from a human donor who was either an allogeneic HSCT recipient or a stem cell or donor lymphocyte infusion donor (not recorded which). It is not recorded whose cells these are; they may come from a transplant donor. Sequenced sample: blood, either unsorted or a sorted T cell fraction (not recorded which). The gene calls are TRBV9 and TRBJ1-1; no reliable D call. CDR3 loop: CASSVVDARATEAFF. The CDR3 nucleotides read TGTGCCAGCAGCGTAGTGGACGCCCGGGCCACTGAAGCTTTCTTT.